The T cell receptor beta chain under discussion was sequenced for a study of blood T cell repertoires in COVID-19. The V gene's germline CDR1 is SGHTA and CDR2 FQGTGA. Between the trimmed V and J ends, which lost 3 bases and 5 bases, there was a span of 14 bases. This CDR3 is built from 15 residues. TCRdb keeps only in-frame clones here, not all; method: immunoSEQ multiplex PCR. The sample consists of roughly 65,000 clones, over 70% of them appearing once. The V gene is TRBV7-3, the J gene TRBJ2-4; no reliable D call. The specimen sequenced was peripheral blood. This TCR was recovered from a man aged 55-75 years with acute or convalescent COVID-19. DNA for the CDR3: TGTGCCAGCAGCTTCATCCCGGGTGCGGAAAACATTCAGTACTTC. This codes for CASSFIPGAENIQYF.